Sequencing of this T cell receptor (beta chain) was carried out in a study of CD8 T cells in ankylosing spondylitis. Findings and caveats of the study: Previously reported in reactive arthritis synovial fluid and blood were some of the motif variants. Disease-linked clones reportedly concentrated significantly in matched ankylosing spondylitis synovial fluid. Within ankylosing spondylitis blood, a TCR beta motif made up of eight or nine highly homologous variants appeared to be characteristic.

Regarding this clonotype: No antigen is known for it.

CDR3 length: 14 residues. The authors made TCR beta libraries by quantitative 5'-RACE with molecular barcodes. TCRdb called the 5' RACE reads again in MiXCR, with one record for every CDR3 protein. The data hold about 160,000 distinct CDR3 sequences, with roughly 10% observed a single time. What was sequenced was blood, either unsorted or a sorted T cell fraction (not recorded which). The rearrangement uses TRBV21-1 and TRBJ1-4; the table's D call of TRBD1 was not tested on the DNA. TRBV21-1 is assigned pseudogene status. This TCR derives from a female donor with ankylosing spondylitis or in good health (not recorded which). The CDR3 region is CASSTGPTNEKLFF. The CDR3 nucleotides read TGTGCCAGCAGTACAGGGCCGACTAATGAAAAACTGTTTTTT.